This T cell receptor beta chain was found in a study of CD8+ T cells in alopecia areata. Germline V gene data show CDR1 as SGHTA and CDR2 as FQGNSA. The CDR3 covers 14 residues. V dropped 5 bases and J dropped 5; count of bases not matched to a gene: 7. After isolation, RNA underwent reverse transcription to generate cDNA as the sequencing template. Only in-frame clones appear in the TCRdb table, and some are missing; sequencing was by immunoSEQ multiplex PCR. The table records over 150,000 clones, 63% of them present only once. This sequence joins TRBV7-2 and TRBJ2-3, with TRBD2 matching 7 bases. The receptor comes from a human donor with alopecia areata. The sample in question was CD4+ T cells sorted from blood, obtained at week 0. The DNA of the CDR3 is TGTGCCAGCAGCCCCATGACTAGCCTAGATACGCAGTATTTT. Translation: CASSPMTSLDTQYF.